This is a list of T cell receptor beta chains from one sample in a study of T cell responses to AZD1222 COVID-19 vaccine. Clones were read by immunoSEQ multiplex PCR, and TCRdb kept only the in-frame ones, dropping some. This sample has fewer than 120,000 clones, with roughly 92% found just once. This specimen consisted of peripheral blood, obtained 28 days after the second AZD1222 dose. These TCRs come from an adult who received the AZD1222 COVID-19 vaccine. The CDR3 runs from the conserved cysteine through the conserved F or W. D genes are given only for firm matches. Expanded clones are given a class, and other clones once, few, many or no size at all.

v_call	clone_size	j_call	d_call	cdr3_aa	cdr3_nt
TRBV6-5	once	TRBJ1-4	TRBD1	CASSPGQATNEKLFF	TGTGCCAGCAGTCCCGGACAGGCAACTAATGAAAAACTGTTTTTT
TRBV2	.	TRBJ2-3	.	CASSGSLSNPSTDTQYF	TGTGCCAGCAGCGGTTCTCTGTCTAACCCTAGCACAGATACGCAGTATTTT
TRBV5-5	.	TRBJ2-1	TRBD2	CASSLGTSGATYGGHEQFF	TGTGCCAGCAGCTTGGGGACTAGCGGGGCTACCTATGGGGGCCATGAGCAGTTCTTC
TRBV2	.	TRBJ1-2	TRBD1	CASSVDRGYGYTF	TGTGCCAGCAGCGTGGACAGGGGATATGGCTACACCTTC
TRBV10-3	.	TRBJ2-7	.	CAISELLFDEQYF	TGTGCCATCAGTGAGCTCCTTTTTGACGAGCAGTACTTC
TRBV5-4	.	TRBJ2-3	TRBD2	CASSLKRGAGDTQYF	TGTGCCAGCAGCTTGAAGCGGGGGGCTGGGGATACGCAGTATTTT
TRBV27	once	TRBJ1-3	.	CASSLSGNTIYF	TGTGCCAGCAGTTTATCTGGAAACACCATATATTTT
TRBV24-1	.	TRBJ2-1	.	CATSVGGNEQFF	TGTGCCACCAGTGTAGGGGGCAATGAGCAGTTCTTC
TRBV2	.	TRBJ1-4	.	CASRPDGHNEKLFF	TGTGCCAGCAGACCGGACGGGCATAATGAAAAACTGTTTTTT
TRBV28	.	TRBJ2-7	TRBD1	CASIDGQGASYEQYF	TGTGCCAGCATCGATGGACAGGGGGCTTCCTACGAGCAGTACTTC
TRBV7-4	.	TRBJ1-6	TRBD1	CASSRGTATNPSSYNSPLHF	TGTGCCAGCAGCCGAGGGACAGCCACCAACCCGAGCTCCTATAATTCACCCCTCCACTTT
TRBV6-5	.	TRBJ2-1	TRBD2	CASRILAGGDNEQFF	TGTGCCAGCAGGATACTAGCGGGGGGGGACAATGAGCAGTTCTTC
TRBV2	.	TRBJ2-5	.	CASSEGWEETQYF	TGTGCCAGCAGCGAGGGATGGGAGGAGACCCAGTACTTC
TRBV5-1	.	TRBJ2-7	.	CASSPLVTGGQIWGYEQYF	TGCGCCAGCAGCCCACTGGTTACTGGTGGTCAGATCTGGGGCTACGAGCAGTACTTC